Below, one T cell receptor (beta chain) is given with its context. Unmatched junction bases numbered 6, after V lost 4 bases and J lost 8 bases. Germline V gene sequence: CDR1 LGHDT, CDR2 YNNKEL (reference sequence). The CDR3 runs to 13 residues. The TCR beta repertoire was assessed by survey-level immunoSEQ sequencing. Here immunoSEQ multiplex PCR was the method, and the copy in TCRdb shows in-frame clones only, minus some. This sample has around 50,000 clones; more than 85% occur once, and the top ten carry approximately 12%. This receptor was obtained from a man in his forties with rheumatoid arthritis. The chain links TRBV3-1 (or the pseudogene TRBV3-2) to TRBJ1-2, with 8 bases lining up with TRBD1. Input material: PBMCs. The CDR3 sequence is CASSPRTGLGYTF. DNA for the CDR3: TGTGCCAGCAGCCCACGGACAGGGCTCGGCTACACCTTC.